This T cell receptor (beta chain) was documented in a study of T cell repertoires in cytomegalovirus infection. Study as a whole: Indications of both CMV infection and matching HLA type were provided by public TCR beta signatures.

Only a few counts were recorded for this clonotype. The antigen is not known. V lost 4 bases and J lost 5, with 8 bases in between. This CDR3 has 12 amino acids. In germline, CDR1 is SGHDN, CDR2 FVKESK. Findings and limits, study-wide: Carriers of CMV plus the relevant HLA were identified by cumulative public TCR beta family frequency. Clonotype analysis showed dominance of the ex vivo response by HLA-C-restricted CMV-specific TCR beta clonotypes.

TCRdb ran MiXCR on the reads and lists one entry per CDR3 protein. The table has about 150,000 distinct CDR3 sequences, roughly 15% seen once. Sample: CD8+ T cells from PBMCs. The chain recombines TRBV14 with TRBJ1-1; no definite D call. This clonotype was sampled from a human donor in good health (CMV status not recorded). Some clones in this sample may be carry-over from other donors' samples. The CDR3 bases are TGTGCCAGCAGCCTCTACCGGACTGAAGCTTTCTTT. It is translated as CASSLYRTEAFF.